This T cell receptor (beta chain) was observed in a study of CD8+ T cells in alopecia areata. Study-wide context: Percentage of affected scalp area was the basis on which treated patients' severity was scored.

The study, taken as a whole, reports: On tofacitinib, scalp clonality and expanded CD8+ clones among top 100 fell significantly. Resident alphabeta T cells of normal skin are also sequenced in scalp samples.

Comment on this clone: Its antigen is not known.

V was pared by 1 base and J by 3 bases, with 13 bases between. CDR1 SGHRS and CDR2 YFSETQ come from the germline V gene. The CDR3 covers 15 residues. In each case, RNA was isolated and then reverse transcribed into cDNA as the sequencing template. The protocol was immunoSEQ multiplex PCR, while the TCRdb copy is restricted to in-frame clones and leaves out a portion. Of 200,000 to 250,000 clones listed, less than 45% are singletons. The treatment: oral pan-JAK inhibitor, 5-10 mg twice daily. The sample consisted of CD4+ T cells sorted from blood, taken around week 34, from a patient treated with tofacitinib. V gene TRBV5-1 combines with J gene TRBJ2-5, with D perhaps TRBD1 (5 bases). The source of this sequence is a human donor with alopecia areata. In nucleotides, the CDR3 is TGCGCCAGCAGCTTGTCTGTCAGGGTGGAAGAGACCCAGTACTTC. Translated: CASSLSVRVEETQYF.